The TCR beta chain under discussion was sequenced for a study of T cell changes during pregnancy in multiple sclerosis. The data were produced by immunoSEQ multiplex PCR, yet TCRdb's version contains in-frame clones alone and is incomplete. The sample shows some 60,000 clones, around 90% of them seen only once. Losses at the gene ends were 2 bases for V and 6 bases for J; bases not matched to a gene: 3. Germline-derived CDR1 and CDR2 are LGHNA and YSLEER. The CDR3 is 15 residues long. Specimen: peripheral blood, collected before pregnancy. The chain has TRBV4-3 and TRBJ1-4; 10 bases match TRBD1. This TCR was recovered from a female donor with multiple sclerosis, enrolled in a pregnancy study. CDR3: CASSQTGTGDEKLFF. CDR3 bases: TGCGCCAGCAGCCAAACCGGGACAGGGGATGAAAAACTGTTTTTT.